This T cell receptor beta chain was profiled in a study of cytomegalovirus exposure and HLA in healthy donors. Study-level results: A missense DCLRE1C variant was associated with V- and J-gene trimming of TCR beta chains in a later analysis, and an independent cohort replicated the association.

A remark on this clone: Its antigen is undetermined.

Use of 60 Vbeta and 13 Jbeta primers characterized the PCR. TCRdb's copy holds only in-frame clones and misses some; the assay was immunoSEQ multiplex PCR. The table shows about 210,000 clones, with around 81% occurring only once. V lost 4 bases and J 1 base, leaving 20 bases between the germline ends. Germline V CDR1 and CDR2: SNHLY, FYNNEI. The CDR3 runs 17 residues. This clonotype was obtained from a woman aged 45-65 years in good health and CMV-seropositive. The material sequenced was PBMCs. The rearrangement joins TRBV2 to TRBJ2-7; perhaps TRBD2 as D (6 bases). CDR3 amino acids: CASSVRRDFVSSYEQYF. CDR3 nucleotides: TGTGCCAGCAGTGTCCGTCGGGACTTTGTATCGTCCTACGAGCAGTACTTC.